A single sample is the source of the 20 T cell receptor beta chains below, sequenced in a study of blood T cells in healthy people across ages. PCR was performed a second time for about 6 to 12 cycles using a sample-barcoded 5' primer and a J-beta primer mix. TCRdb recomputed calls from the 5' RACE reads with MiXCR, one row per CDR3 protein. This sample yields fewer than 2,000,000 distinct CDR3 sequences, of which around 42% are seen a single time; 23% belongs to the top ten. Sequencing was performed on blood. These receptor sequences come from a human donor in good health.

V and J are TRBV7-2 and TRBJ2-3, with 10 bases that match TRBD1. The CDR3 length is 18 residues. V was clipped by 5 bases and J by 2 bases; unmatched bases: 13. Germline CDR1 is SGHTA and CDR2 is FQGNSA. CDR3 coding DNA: TGTGCCAGCAGCCGGACCGGGACAGGGGTTTACTTCACAGATACGCAGTATTTT. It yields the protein CASSRTGTGVYFTDTQYF.

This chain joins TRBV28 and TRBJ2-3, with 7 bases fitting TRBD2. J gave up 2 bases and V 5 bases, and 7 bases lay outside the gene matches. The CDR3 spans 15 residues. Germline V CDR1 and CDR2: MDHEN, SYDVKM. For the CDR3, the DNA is TGTGCCAGCAGTCCAAGCGGGGAGGTCACAGATACGCAGTATTTT. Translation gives CASSPSGEVTDTQYF. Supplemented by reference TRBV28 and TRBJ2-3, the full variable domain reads DVKVTQSSRYLVKRTGEKVFLECVQDMDHENMFWYRQDPGLGLRLIYFSYDVKMKEKGDIPEGYSVSREKKERFSLILESASTNQTSMYLCASSPSGEVTDTQYFGPGTRLTVL.

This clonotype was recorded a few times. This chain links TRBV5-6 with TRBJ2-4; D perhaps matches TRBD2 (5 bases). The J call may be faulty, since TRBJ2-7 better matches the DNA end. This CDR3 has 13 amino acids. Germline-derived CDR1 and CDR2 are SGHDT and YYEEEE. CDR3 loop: CASSLSRTGEQYF. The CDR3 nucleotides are TGTGCCAGCAGCTTGTCTAGGACTGGCGAGCAGTACTTC.

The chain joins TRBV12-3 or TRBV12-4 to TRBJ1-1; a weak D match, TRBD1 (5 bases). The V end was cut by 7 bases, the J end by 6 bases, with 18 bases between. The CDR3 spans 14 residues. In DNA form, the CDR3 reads TGTGCCAGCAACATGGGGGGAGGAAGATCTGAAGCTTTCTTT. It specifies CASNMGGGRSEAFF.

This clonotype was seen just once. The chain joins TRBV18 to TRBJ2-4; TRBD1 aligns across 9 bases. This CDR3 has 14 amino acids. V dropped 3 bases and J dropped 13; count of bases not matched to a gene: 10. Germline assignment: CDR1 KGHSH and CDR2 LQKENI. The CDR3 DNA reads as TGTGCCAGCTCACCCGGGACAGGGACCTACGGGCAGTACTTC. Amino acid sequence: CASSPGTGTYGQYF.

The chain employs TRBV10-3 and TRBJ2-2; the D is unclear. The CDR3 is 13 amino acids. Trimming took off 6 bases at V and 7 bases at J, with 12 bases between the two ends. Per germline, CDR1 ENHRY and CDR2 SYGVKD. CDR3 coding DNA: TGTGCCATCAGCATTGTAGGAATCGGGGAGCTGTTTTTT. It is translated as CAISIVGIGELFF.

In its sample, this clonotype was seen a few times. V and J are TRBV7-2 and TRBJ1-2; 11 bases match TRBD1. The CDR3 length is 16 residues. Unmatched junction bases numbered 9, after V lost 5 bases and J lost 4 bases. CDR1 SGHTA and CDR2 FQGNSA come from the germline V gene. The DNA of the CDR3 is TGTGCCAGCAGCCCCAGGACAGGGGGCGGTGGCTATGGCTACACCTTC. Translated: CASSPRTGGGGYGYTF.

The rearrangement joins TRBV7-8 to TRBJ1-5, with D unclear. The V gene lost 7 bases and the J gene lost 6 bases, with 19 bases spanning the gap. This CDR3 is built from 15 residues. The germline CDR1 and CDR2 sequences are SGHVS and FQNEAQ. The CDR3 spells CASTQGTAGGQPQHF. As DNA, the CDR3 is TGTGCCAGCACTCAAGGCACCGCGGGAGGTCAGCCCCAGCATTTT. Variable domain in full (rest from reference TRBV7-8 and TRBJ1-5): GAGVSQSPRYKVAKRGQDVALRCDPISGHVSLFWYQQALGQGPEFLTYFQNEAQLDKSGLPSDRFFAERPEGSVSTLKIQRTQQEDSAVYLCASTQGTAGGQPQHFGDGTRLSIL.

CDR3 loop: CAWNRVSGTDTQYF. The DNA of the CDR3 is TGTGCCTGGAACAGGGTTTCGGGCACAGATACGCAGTATTTT. The chain couples TRBV30 to TRBJ2-3; D possibly corresponds to TRBD1 (6 bases). Germline values: CDR1 GTSNPN, CDR2 SVGIG (reference sequence). The CDR3 covers 14 residues. The V gene lost 4 bases and the J gene lost 1 base, with 12 bases spanning the gap.

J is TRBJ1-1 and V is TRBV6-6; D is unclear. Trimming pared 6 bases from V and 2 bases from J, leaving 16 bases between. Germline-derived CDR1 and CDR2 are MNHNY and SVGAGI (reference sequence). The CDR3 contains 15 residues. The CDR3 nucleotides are TGTGCCAGCAGGGATTGGCAGCGTGAAAACACTGAAGCTTTCTTT. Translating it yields CASRDWQRENTEAFF.

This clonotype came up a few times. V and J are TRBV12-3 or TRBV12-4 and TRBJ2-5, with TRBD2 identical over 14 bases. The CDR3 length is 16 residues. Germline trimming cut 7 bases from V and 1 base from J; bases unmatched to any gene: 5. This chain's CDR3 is CASTPGTSGGQETQYF. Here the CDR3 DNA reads TGTGCCAGCACACCCGGGACTAGCGGGGGCCAAGAGACCCAGTACTTC.

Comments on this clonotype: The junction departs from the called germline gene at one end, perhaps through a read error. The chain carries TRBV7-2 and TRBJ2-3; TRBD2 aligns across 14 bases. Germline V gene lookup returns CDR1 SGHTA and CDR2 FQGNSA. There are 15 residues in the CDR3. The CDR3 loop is CANSLRTSGGPSKYF. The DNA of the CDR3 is TGTGCCAACAGCTTGAGGACTAGCGGGGGGCCCTCGAAGTATTTT.

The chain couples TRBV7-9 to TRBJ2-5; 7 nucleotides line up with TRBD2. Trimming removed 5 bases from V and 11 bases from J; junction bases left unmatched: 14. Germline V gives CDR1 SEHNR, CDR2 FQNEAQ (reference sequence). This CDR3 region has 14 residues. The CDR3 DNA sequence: TGTGCCAGCAGCCCGGGGGGAACCTATCCTTGGCAGTACTTC. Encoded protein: CASSPGGTYPWQYF.

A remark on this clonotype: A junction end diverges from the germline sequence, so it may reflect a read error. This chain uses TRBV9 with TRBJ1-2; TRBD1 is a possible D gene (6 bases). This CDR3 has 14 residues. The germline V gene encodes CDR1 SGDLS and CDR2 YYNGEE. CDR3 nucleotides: TGTGCCAGCAACGTACAGGCCAGGGGCTATGGCTACACCTTC. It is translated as CASNVQARGYGYTF. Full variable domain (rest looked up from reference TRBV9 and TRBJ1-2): DSGVTQTPKHLITATGQRVTLRCSPRSGDLSVYWYQQSLDQGLQFLIQYYNGEERAKGNILERFSAQQFPDLHSELNLSSLELGDSALYFCASNVQARGYGYTFGSGTRLTVV.

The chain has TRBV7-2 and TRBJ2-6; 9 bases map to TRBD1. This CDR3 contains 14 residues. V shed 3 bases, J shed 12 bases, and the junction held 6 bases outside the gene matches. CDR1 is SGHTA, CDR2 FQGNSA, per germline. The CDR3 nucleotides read TGTGCCAGCAGCTTCCGGGACAGGGACAGCGTCCTGACTTTC. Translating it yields CASSFRDRDSVLTF.

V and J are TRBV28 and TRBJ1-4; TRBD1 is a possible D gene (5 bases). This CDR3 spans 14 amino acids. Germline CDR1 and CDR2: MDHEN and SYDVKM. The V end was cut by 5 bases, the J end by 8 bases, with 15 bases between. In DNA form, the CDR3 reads TGTGCCAGCAGTATCCGGGACGGAGGAGAAAAACTGTTTTTT. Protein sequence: CASSIRDGGEKLFF.

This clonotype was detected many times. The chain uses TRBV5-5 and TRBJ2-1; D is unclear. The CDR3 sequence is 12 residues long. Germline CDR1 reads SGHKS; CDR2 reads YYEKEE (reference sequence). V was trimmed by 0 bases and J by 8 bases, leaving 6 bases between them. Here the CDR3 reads CASSLDRDEQFF. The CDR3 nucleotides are TGTGCCAGCAGCTTGGACCGCGATGAGCAGTTCTTC. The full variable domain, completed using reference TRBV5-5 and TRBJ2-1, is DAGVTQSPTHLIKTRGQQVTLRCSPISGHKSVSWYQQVLGQGPQFIFQYYEKEERGRGNFPDRFSARQFPNYSSELNVNALLLGDSALYLCASSLDRDEQFFGPGTRLTVL.

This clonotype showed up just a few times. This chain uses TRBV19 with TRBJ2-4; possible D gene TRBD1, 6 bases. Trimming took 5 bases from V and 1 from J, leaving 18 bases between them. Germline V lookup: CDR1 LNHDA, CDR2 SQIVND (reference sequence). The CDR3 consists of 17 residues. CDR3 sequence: CASSSSQGARAKNIQYF. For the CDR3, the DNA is TGTGCCAGTAGTTCCTCACAGGGAGCTAGGGCCAAAAACATTCAGTACTTC.

The CDR3 nucleotides are TGTGCCATCAGTGAGTCGCAGGGGGCTAACTATGGCTACACCTTC. Protein: CAISESQGANYGYTF. The chain has TRBV10-3 and TRBJ1-2; 7 bases are shared with TRBD1. This CDR3 has 15 amino acids. Trimming cost V 0 bases and J 0 bases; bases outside gene matches: 1. Germline CDR1 ENHRY, CDR2 SYGVKD.

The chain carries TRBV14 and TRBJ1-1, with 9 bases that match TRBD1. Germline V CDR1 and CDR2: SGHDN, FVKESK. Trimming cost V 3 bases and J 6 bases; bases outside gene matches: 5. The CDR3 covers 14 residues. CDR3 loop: CASSQDRGIAEAFF. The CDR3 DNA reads TGTGCCAGCAGCCAGGACAGGGGTATAGCTGAAGCTTTCTTT.